This is a list of T cell receptor beta chains from one sample in a study of shared T cell receptors in the human thymus. Measured with immunoSEQ multiplex PCR; TCRdb has only the in-frame clones, and not every one. The sample yields approximately 400,000 clones, 95% seen once. Sequenced sample: thymocytes. These receptors were collected from a human donor. CDR3s include the opening cysteine and the closing phenylalanine or tryptophan.

TRBV5-4	TRBJ1-3	CASSLGGQKHFSGNTIYF
TRBV11-3	TRBJ1-5	CASSLSAGLNQPQHF
TRBV30	TRBJ1-2	CAWSVFWTGVNYGYTF
TRBV28	TRBJ1-1	CASSLCDRDTLNTEAFF
TRBV5-5	TRBJ1-5	CASSLEGGNQPQHF
TRBV4-1	TRBJ1-1	CASSQDLSAGGNTEAFF
TRBV6-1	TRBJ1-5	CASSGTEDYQPQHF
TRBV10-3	TRBJ1-1	CAISVFPGQPNTEAFF
TRBV19	TRBJ2-1	CASSALGSEQFF
TRBV4-3	TRBJ2-2	CASSQEGGIPGELFF
TRBV19	TRBJ1-1	CASSQENTEAFF
TRBV4-2	TRBJ1-2	CASSQEDRGRANYGYTF
TRBV11-2	TRBJ1-1	CASRRFGPGGDTEAFF
TRBV4-2	TRBJ1-2	CASSQDRDRGPYGYTF
TRBV7-2	TRBJ2-1	CASSLKSGSFSSYNEQFF
TRBV28	TRBJ2-5	CASRRKGAQETQYF
TRBV11-3	TRBJ2-7	CASSLTPSSGLYEQYF
TRBV2	TRBJ2-1	CASSLGGVAYNEQFF
TRBV28	TRBJ2-5	CASSVPGLAGKETQYF
TRBV19	TRBJ2-7	CASSTMTRPREQYF
TRBV27	TRBJ2-3	CASSLGSAGITDTQYF
TRBV4-1	TRBJ2-5	CASSQEGTEETQYF
TRBV7-9	TRBJ2-1	CASSLLGTGEYEQFF
TRBV6-5	TRBJ1-1	CASRIHTNTEAFF
TRBV5-6	TRBJ2-1	CASSFYGGSRSNNEQFF
TRBV5-1	TRBJ1-1	CASSPSRDSPTENTEAFF
TRBV27	TRBJ2-3	CASSLFAKLSTDTQYF
TRBV18	TRBJ2-7	CASSPLSLDEQYF
TRBV27	TRBJ1-1	CASSCHRDTEAFF
TRBV7-3	TRBJ2-2	CASSLKGRGPTGELFF
TRBV28	TRBJ2-7	CASSPWDTYYEQYF
TRBV6-6	TRBJ2-3	CASSRREEHTQYF
TRBV6-1	TRBJ2-1	CASMDNVYNEQFF
TRBV7-2	TRBJ2-7	CASSLTGWGEQYF
TRBV7-2	TRBJ1-3	CASSLDQRRNTIYF
TRBV7-9	TRBJ2-3	CASSPRTGASDTQYF
TRBV18	TRBJ2-7	CASSPPGGSYEQYF
TRBV28	TRBJ1-4	CASSPRGDEKLFF
TRBV5-6	TRBJ1-5	CASSALTGDNQPQHF
TRBV5-4	TRBJ1-3	CASSLTGGTGNTIYF
TRBV29-1	TRBJ1-4	CSVEPGDGTNEKLFF
TRBV4-2	TRBJ1-1	CASRLILQARNTEAFF
TRBV7-3	TRBJ1-2	CASSPGAAFPYGYTF